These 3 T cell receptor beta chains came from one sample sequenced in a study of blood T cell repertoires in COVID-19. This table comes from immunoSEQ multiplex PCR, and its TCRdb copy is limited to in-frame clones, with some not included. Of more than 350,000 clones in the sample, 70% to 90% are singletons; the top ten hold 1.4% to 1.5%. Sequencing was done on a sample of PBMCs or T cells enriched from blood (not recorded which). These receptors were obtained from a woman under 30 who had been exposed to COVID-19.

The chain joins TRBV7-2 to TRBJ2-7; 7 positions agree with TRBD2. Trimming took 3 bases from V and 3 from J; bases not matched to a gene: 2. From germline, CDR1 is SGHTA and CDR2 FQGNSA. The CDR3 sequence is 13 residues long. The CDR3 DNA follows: TGTGCCAGCAGCTTGTCGGGGGGCTACGAGCAGTACTTC. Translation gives CASSLSGGYEQYF.

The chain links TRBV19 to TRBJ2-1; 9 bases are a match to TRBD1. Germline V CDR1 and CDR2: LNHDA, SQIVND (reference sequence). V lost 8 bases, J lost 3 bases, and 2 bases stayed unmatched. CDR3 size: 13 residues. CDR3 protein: CASGTGYYNEQFF. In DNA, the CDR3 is TGTGCCAGTGGGACAGGGTACTACAATGAGCAGTTCTTC.

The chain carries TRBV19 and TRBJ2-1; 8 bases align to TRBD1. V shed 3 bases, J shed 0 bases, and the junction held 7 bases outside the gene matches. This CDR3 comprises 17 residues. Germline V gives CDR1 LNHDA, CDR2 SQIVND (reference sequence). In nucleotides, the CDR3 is TGTGCCAGTAGTATTCTGACAGGGGCCCTCTCCTACAATGAGCAGTTCTTC. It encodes CASSILTGALSYNEQFF.